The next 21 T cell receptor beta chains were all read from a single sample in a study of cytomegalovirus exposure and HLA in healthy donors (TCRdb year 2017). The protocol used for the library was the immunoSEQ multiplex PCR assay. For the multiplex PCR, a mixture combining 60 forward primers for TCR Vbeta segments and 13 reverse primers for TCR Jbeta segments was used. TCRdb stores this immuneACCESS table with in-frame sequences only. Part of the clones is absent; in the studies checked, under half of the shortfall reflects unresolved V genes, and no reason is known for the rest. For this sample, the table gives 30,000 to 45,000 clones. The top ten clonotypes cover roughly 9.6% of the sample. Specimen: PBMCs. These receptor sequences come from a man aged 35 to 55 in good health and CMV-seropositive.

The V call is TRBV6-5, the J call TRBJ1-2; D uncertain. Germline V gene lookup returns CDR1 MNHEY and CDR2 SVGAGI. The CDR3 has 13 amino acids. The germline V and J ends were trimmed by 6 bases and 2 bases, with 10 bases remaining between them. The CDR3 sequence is CASSKQKNYGYTF. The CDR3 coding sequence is TGTGCCAGCAGCAAACAGAAAAACTATGGCTACACCTTC.

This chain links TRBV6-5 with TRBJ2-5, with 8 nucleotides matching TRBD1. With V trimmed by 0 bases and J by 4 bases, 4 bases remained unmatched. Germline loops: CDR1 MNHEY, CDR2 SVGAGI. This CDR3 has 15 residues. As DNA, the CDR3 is TGTGCCAGCAGTTACTCAGGCAGGGGGCTAGAGACCCAGTACTTC. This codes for CASSYSGRGLETQYF.

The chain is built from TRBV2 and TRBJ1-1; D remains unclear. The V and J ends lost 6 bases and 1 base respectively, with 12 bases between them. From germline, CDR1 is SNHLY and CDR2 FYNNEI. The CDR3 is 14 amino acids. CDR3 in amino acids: CASSPSGRNTEAFF. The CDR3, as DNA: TGTGCCAGCAGCCCTTCGGGGAGGAACACTGAAGCTTTCTTT. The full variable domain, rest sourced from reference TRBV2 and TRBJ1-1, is EPEVTQTPSHQVTQMGQEVILRCVPISNHLYFYWYRQILGQKVEFLVSFYNNEISEKSEIFDDQFSVERPDGSNFTLKIRSTKLEDSAMYFCASSPSGRNTEAFFGQGTRLTVV.

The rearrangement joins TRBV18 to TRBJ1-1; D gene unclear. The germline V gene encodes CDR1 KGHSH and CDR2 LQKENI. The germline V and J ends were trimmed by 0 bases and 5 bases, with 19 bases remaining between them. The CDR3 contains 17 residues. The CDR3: CASSPPTLRSGRTEAFF. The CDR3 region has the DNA TGTGCCAGCTCACCACCGACGCTACGCTCGGGTCGGACTGAAGCTTTCTTT.

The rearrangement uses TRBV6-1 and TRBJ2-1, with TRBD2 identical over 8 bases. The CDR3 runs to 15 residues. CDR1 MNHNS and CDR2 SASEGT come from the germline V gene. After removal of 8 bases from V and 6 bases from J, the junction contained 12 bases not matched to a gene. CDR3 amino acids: CASYSPGGRGNEQFF. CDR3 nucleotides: TGTGCCAGCTATAGCCCGGGAGGGCGGGGCAATGAGCAGTTCTTC.

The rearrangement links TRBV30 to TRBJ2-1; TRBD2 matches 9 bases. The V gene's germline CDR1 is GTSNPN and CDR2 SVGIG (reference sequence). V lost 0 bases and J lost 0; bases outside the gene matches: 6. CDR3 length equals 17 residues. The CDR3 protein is CAWSVGSGSFSYNEQFF. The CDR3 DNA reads TGTGCCTGGAGTGTAGGTAGCGGGAGTTTCTCCTACAATGAGCAGTTCTTC.

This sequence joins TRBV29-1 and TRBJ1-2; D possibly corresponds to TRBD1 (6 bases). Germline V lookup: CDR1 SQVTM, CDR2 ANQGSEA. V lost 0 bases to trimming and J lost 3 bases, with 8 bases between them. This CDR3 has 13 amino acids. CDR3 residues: CSVEERTDYGYTF. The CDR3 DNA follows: TGCAGCGTTGAAGAAAGGACAGACTATGGCTACACCTTC.

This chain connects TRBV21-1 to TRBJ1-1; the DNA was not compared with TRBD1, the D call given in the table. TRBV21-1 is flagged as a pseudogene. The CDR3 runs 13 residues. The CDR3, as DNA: TGTGCCAGCACCTCGACCCAGGACACTGAAGCTTTCTTT. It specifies CASTSTQDTEAFF.

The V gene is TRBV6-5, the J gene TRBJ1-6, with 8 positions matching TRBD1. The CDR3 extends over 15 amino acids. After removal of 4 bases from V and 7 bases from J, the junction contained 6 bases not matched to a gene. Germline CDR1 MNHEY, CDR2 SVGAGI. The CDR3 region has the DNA TGTGCCAGCAGTTTAAACAGGGGGGGGAATTCACCCCTCCACTTT. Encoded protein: CASSLNRGGNSPLHF.

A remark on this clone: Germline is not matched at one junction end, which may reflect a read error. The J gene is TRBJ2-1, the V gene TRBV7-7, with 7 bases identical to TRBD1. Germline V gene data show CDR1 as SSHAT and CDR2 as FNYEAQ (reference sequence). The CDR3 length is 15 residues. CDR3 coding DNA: TGTGCTAGCAGCTTAACCGACAGGGCGCTGGGTGAGCAGTTCTTC. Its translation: CASSLTDRALGEQFF.

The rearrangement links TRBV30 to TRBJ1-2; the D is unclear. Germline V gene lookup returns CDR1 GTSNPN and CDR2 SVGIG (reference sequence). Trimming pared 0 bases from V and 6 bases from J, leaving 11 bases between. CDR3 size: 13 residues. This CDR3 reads CAWSVQTINGYTF. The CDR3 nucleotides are TGTGCCTGGAGTGTGCAGACAATAAATGGCTACACCTTC.

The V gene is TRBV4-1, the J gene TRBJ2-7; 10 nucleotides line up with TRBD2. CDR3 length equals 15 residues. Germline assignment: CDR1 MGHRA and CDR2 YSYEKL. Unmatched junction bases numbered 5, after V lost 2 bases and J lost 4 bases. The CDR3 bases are TGCGCCAGCAGCCAATTAACTAGCGGGATGTACGAGCAGTACTTC. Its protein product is CASSQLTSGMYEQYF.

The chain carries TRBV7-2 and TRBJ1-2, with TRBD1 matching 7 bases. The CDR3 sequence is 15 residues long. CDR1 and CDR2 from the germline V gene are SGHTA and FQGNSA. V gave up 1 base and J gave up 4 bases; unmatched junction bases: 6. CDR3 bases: TGTGCCAGCAGCTTAGGGACAGGCCGGACCTATGGCTACACCTTC. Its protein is CASSLGTGRTYGYTF.

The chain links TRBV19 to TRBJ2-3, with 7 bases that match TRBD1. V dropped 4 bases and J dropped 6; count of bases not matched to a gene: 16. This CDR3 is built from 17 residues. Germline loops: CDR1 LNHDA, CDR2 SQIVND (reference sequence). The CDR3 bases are TGTGCCAGTAGTACCCTTTTGGGACAGCATTCCCCCGATACGCAGTATTTT. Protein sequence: CASSTLLGQHSPDTQYF.

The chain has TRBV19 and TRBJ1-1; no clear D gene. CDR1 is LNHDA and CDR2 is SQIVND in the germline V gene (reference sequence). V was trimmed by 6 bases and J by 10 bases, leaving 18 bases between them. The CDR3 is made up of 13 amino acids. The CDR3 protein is CASSPHEAVTAFF. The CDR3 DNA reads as TGTGCCAGTAGCCCGCACGAGGCGGTAACAGCTTTCTTT.

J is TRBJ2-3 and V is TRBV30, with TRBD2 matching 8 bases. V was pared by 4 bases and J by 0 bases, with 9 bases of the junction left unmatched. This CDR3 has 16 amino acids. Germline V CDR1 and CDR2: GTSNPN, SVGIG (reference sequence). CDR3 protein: CAWNGLAGTSTDTQYF. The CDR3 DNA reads TGTGCCTGGAACGGGCTAGCGGGCACAAGCACAGATACGCAGTATTTT. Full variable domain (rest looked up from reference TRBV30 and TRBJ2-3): SQTIHQWPATLVQPVGSPLSLECTVEGTSNPNLYWYRQAAGRGLQLLFYSVGIGQISSEVPQNLSASRPQDRQFILSSKKLLLSDSGFYLCAWNGLAGTSTDTQYFGPGTRLTVL.

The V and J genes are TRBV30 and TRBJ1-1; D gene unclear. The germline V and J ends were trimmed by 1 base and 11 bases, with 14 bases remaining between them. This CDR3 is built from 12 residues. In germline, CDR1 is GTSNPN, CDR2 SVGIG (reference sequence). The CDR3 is CAWSGVQQRAFF. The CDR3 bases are TGTGCCTGGAGTGGCGTCCAGCAGCGGGCTTTCTTT.

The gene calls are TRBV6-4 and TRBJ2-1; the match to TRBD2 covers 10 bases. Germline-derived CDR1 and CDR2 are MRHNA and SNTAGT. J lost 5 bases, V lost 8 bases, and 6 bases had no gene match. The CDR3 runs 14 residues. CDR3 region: CASSSGSFNNEQFF. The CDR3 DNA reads TGTGCCAGCTCTAGCGGGAGTTTCAACAATGAGCAGTTCTTC.

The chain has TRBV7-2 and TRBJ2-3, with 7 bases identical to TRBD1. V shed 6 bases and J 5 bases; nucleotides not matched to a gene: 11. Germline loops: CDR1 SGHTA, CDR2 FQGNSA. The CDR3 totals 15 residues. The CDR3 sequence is CASSTRGLGRDTQYF. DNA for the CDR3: TGTGCCAGCAGTACAAGGGGGCTGGGTCGAGATACGCAGTATTTT. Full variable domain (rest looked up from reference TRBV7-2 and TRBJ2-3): GAGVSQSPSNKVTEKGKDVELRCDPISGHTALYWYRQSLGQGLEFLIYFQGNSAPDKSGLPSDRFSAERTGGSVSTLTIQRTQQEDSAVYLCASSTRGLGRDTQYFGPGTRLTVL.

The CDR3 loop is CASSSAGTGELFF. The CDR3 DNA follows: TGTGCCAGCAGCTCCGCCGGGACCGGGGAGCTGTTTTTT. The gene calls are TRBV6-5 and TRBJ2-2; D not certain. V was pared by 6 bases and J by 5 bases, with 10 bases between. CDR1 is MNHEY, CDR2 SVGAGI, per germline. The CDR3 loop spans 13 amino acids.

This CDR3 reads CASSVLTGGQETQYF. The CDR3 nucleotides are TGTGCCAGTAGCGTCCTTACAGGGGGCCAGGAGACCCAGTACTTC. This rearrangement joins TRBV19 to TRBJ2-5; 9 bases map to TRBD1. Germline CDR1 reads LNHDA; CDR2 reads SQIVND (reference sequence). V shed 6 bases and J 5 bases; nucleotides not matched to a gene: 10. The CDR3 covers 15 residues.